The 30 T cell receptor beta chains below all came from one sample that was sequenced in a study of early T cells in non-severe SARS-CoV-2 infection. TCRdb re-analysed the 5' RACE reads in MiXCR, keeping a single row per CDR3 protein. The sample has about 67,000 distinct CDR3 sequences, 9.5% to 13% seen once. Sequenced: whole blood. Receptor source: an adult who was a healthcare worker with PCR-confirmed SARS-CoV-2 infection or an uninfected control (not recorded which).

The CDR3 DNA is TGTGCCAGCAGCTTGGGCGGGACGGGCACAGATACGCAGTATTTT. As protein: CASSLGGTGTDTQYF. This chain links TRBV6-5 with TRBJ2-3, with D possibly matching TRBD2 (6 bases). The CDR3 spans 15 residues. Germline V gene sequence: CDR1 MNHEY, CDR2 SVGAGI. Trimming took 6 bases from V and 1 from J, leaving 14 bases between them.

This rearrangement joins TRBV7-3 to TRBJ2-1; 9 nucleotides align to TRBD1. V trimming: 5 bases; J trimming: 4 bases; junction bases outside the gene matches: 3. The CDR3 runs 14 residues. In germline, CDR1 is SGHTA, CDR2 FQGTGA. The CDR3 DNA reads TGTGCCAGCAGCAAGGACAGGGGATACAATGAGCAGTTCTTC. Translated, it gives CASSKDRGYNEQFF. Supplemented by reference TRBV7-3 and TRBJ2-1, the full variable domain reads GAGVSQTPSNKVTEKGKYVELRCDPISGHTALYWYRQSLGQGPEFLIYFQGTGAADDSGLPNDRFFAVRPEGSVSTLKIQRTERGDSAVYLCASSKDRGYNEQFFGPGTRLTVL.

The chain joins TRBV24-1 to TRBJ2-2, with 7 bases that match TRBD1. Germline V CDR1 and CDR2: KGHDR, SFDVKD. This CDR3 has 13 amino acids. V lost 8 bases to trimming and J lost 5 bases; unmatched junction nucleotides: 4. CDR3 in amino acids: CATTGTATGELFF. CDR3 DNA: TGTGCCACCACCGGGACAGCTACCGGGGAGCTGTTTTTT.

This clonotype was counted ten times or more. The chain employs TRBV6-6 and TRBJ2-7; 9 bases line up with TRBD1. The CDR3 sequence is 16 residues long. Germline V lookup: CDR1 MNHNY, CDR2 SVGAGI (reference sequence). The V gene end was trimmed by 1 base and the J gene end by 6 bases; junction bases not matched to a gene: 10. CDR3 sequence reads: CASSYFERTGAREQYF. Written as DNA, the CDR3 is TGTGCCAGCAGTTACTTTGAGCGGACAGGGGCTCGCGAGCAGTACTTC.

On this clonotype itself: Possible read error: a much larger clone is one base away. The CDR3 sequence is CASSFNTDYEQYF. CDR3 sequence (DNA): TGTGCCAGCAGCTTTAACACGGATTACGAGCAGTACTTC. The J gene is TRBJ2-7, the V gene TRBV11-2; no firm D call. Germline loops: CDR1 SGHAT, CDR2 FQNNGV. V shed 3 bases and J shed 4 bases, with 10 bases lying between them. The CDR3 runs 13 residues.

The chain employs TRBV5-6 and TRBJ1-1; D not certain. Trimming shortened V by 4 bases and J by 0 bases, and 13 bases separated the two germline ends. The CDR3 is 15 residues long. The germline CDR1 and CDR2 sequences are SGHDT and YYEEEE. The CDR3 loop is CASSLYRGMNTEAFF. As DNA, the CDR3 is TGTGCCAGCAGCCTATACCGGGGTATGAACACTGAAGCTTTCTTT.

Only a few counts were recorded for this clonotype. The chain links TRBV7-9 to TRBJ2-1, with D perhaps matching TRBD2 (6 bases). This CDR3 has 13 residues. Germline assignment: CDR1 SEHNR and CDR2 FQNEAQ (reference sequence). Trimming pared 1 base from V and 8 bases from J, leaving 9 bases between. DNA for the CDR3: TGTGCCAGCAGCTTAGGGACTACTGATGAGCAGTTCTTC. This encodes CASSLGTTDEQFF.

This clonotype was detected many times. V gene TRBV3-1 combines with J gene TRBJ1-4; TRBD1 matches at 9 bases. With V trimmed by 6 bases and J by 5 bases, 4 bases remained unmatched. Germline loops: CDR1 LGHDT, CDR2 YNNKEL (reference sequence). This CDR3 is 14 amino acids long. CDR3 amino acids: CASSHRGPNEKLFF. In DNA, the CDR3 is TGTGCCAGCAGTCACAGGGGGCCAAATGAAAAACTGTTTTTT. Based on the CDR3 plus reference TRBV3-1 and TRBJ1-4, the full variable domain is DTAVSQTPKYLVTQMGNDKSIKCEQNLGHDTMYWYKQDSKKFLKIMFSYNNKELIINETVPNRFSPKSPDKAHLNLHINSLELGDSAVYFCASSHRGPNEKLFFGSGTQLSVL.

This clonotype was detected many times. In nucleotides, the CDR3 is TGTGCCAGCAGCCTTTGGACTAGCGGGAGGAGGATCGGGGAGCAGTACTTC. It yields the protein CASSLWTSGRRIGEQYF. The chain joins TRBV11-2 to TRBJ2-7, with 14 bases matching TRBD2. The CDR3 runs to 17 residues. V lost 5 bases, J lost 7 bases, and 13 bases stayed unmatched. CDR1 SGHAT and CDR2 FQNNGV come from the germline V gene.

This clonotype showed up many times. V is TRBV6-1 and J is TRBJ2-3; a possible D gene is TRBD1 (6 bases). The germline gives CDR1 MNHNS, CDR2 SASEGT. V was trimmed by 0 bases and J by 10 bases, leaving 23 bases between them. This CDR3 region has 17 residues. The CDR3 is CASSEAHKTGRQYPQYF. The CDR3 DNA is TGTGCCAGCAGTGAAGCGCATAAGACAGGACGACAATATCCGCAGTATTTT.

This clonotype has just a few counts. The CDR3 region has the DNA TGTGCCAGCAGCTTAGTGCCTAGCGGGGGACGAAACAATGAGCAGTTCTTC. Translating it yields CASSLVPSGGRNNEQFF. The chain recombines TRBV7-9 with TRBJ2-1; 10 bases line up with TRBD2. The J segment lost 5 bases and the V segment lost 1 base, leaving 8 bases of the junction unmatched. The CDR3 has 17 amino acids. Germline loops: CDR1 SEHNR, CDR2 FQNEAQ (reference sequence). The full variable domain, completed using reference TRBV7-9 and TRBJ2-1, is DTGVSQNPRHKITKRGQNVTFRCDPISEHNRLYWYRQTLGQGPEFLTYFQNEAQLEKSRLLSDRFSAERPKGSFSTLEIQRTEQGDSAMYLCASSLVPSGGRNNEQFFGPGTRLTVL.

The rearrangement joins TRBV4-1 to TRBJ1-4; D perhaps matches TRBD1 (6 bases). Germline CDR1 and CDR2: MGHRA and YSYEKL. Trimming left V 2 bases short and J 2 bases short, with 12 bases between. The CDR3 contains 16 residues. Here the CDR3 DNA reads TGCGCCAGCAGCCAACCACTCAGGGGCACTAATGAAAAACTGTTTTTT. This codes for CASSQPLRGTNEKLFF.

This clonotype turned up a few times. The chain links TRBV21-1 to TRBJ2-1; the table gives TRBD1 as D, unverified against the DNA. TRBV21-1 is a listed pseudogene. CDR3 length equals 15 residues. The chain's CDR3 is CASGPGQSSYNEQFF. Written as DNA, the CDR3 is TGTGCCAGCGGACCGGGACAGAGCTCCTACAATGAGCAGTTCTTC.

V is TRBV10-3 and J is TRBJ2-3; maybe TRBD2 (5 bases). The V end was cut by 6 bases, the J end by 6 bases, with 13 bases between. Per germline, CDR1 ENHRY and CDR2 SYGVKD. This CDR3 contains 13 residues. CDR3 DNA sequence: TGTGCCATCAGGGCCCAGACGGGGGATACGCAGTATTTT. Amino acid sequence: CAIRAQTGDTQYF.

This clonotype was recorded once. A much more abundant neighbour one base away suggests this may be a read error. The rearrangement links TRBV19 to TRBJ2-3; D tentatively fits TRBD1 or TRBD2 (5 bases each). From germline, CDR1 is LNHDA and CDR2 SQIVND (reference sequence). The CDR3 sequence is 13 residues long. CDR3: CASGMGVTDTQYF. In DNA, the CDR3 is TGTGCCAGTGGTATGGGGGTCACAGATACGCAGTATTTT.

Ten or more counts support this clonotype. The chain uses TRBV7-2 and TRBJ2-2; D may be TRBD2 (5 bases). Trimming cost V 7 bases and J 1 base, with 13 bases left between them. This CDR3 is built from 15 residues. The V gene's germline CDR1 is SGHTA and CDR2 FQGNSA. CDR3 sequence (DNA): TGTGCCAGCACCGGGGAACCGGGGAACACCGGGGAGCTGTTTTTT. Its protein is CASTGEPGNTGELFF.

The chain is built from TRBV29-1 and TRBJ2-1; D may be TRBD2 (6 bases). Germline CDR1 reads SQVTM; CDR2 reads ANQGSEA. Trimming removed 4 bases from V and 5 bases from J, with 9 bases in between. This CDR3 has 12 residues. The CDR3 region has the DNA TGCAGCGTTGGTCGGGGGAACAATGAGCAGTTCTTC. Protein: CSVGRGNNEQFF.

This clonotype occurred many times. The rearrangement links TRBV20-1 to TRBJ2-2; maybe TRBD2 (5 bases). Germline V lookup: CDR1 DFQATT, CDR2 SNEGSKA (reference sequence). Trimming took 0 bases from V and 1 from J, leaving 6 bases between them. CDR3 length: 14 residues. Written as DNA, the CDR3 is TGCAGTGCTAGAGAGGCGGGGAACACCGGGGAGCTGTTTTTT. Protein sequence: CSAREAGNTGELFF.

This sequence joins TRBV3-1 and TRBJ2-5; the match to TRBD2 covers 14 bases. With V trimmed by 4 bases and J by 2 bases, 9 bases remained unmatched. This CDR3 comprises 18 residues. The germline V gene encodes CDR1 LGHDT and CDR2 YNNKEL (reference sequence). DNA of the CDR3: TGTGCCAGCAGCCCGGGTGGACTAGCGGGAGGAAAACAAGAGACCCAGTACTTC. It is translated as CASSPGGLAGGKQETQYF.

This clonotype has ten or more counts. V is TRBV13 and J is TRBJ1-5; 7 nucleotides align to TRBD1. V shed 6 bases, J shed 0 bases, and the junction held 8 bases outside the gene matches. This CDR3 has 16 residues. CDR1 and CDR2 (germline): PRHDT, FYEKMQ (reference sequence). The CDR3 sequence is CASSLQGRASNQPQHF. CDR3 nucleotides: TGTGCCAGCAGTCTACAGGGGCGCGCTAGCAATCAGCCCCAGCATTTT.

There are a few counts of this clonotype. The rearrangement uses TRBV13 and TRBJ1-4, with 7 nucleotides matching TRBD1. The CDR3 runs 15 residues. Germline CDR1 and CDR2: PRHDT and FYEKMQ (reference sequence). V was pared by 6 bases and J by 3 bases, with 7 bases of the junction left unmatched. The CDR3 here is CASRLTGTANEKLFF. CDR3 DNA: TGTGCCAGCAGGCTCACCGGGACAGCTAATGAAAAACTGTTTTTT.

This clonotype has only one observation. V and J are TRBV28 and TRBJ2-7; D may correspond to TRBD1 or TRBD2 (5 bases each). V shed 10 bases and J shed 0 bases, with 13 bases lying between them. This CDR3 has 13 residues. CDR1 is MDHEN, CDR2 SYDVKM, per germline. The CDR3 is CATTRGSSYEQYF. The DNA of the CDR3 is TGTGCCACCACCCGGGGCAGCTCCTACGAGCAGTACTTC.

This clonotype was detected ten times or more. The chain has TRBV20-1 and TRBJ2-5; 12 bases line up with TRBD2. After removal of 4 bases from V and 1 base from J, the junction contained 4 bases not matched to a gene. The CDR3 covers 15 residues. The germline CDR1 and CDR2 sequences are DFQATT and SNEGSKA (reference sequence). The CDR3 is CSAKRLAGVQETQYF. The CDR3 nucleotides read TGCAGTGCTAAACGACTAGCGGGGGTCCAAGAGACCCAGTACTTC.

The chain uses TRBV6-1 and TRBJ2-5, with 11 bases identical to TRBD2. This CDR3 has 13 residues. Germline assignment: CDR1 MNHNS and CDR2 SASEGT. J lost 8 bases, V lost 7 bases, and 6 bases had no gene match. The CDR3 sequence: CASKLAGASTQYF. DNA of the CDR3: TGTGCCAGCAAACTAGCGGGGGCCTCAACCCAGTACTTC.

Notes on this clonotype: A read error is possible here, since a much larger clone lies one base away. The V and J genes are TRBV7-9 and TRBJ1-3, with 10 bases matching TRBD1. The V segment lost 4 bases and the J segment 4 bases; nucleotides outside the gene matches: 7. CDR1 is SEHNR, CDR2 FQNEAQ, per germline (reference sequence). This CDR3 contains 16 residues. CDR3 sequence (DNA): TGTGCCAGCAGCTCGATGGACAGGGGGTTCGGAAACACCATATATTTT. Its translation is CASSSMDRGFGNTIYF. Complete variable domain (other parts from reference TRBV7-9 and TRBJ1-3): DTGVSQNPRHKITKRGQNVTFRCDPISEHNRLYWYRQTLGQGPEFLTYFQNEAQLEKSRLLSDRFSAERPKGSFSTLEIQRTEQGDSAMYLCASSSMDRGFGNTIYFGEGSWLTVV.

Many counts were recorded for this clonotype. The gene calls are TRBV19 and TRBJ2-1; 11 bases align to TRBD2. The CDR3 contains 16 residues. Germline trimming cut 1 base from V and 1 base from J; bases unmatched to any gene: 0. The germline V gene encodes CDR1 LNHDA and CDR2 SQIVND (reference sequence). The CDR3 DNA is TGTGCCAGTAGTATAGTAGCGGGAGGGTCCTACAATGAGCAGTTCTTC. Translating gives CASSIVAGGSYNEQFF.

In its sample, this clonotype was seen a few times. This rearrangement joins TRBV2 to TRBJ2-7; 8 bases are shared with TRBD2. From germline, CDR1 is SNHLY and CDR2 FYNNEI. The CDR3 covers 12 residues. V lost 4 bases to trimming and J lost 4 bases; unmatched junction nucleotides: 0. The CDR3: CASSVAGYEQYF. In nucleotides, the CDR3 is TGTGCCAGCAGTGTAGCGGGGTACGAGCAGTACTTC. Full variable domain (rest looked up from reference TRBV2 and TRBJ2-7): EPEVTQTPSHQVTQMGQEVILRCVPISNHLYFYWYRQILGQKVEFLVSFYNNEISEKSEIFDDQFSVERPDGSNFTLKIRSTKLEDSAMYFCASSVAGYEQYFGPGTRLTVT.

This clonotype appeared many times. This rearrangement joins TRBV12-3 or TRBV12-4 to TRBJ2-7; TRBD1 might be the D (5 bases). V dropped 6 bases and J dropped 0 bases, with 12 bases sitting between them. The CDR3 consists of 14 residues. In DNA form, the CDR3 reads TGTGCCAGCAGCTCCTCCAGGGTCTCCTACGAGCAGTACTTC. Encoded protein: CASSSSRVSYEQYF.

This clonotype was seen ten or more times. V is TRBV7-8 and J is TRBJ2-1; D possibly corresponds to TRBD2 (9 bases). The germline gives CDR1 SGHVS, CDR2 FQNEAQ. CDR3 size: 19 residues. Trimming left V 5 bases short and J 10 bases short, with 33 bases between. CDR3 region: CASSLRQGLASGARGEQFF. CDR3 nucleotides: TGTGCCAGCAGCCTCCGACAGGGGTTGGCTAGCGGGGCACGAGGAGAGCAGTTCTTC.

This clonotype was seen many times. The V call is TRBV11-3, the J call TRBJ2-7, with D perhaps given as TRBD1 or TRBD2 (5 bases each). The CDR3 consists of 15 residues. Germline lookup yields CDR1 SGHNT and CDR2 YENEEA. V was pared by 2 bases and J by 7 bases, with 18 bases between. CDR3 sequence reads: CASSLKPLGVAEQYF. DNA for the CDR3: TGTGCCAGCAGCTTAAAGCCCTTGGGGGTGGCAGAGCAGTACTTC.